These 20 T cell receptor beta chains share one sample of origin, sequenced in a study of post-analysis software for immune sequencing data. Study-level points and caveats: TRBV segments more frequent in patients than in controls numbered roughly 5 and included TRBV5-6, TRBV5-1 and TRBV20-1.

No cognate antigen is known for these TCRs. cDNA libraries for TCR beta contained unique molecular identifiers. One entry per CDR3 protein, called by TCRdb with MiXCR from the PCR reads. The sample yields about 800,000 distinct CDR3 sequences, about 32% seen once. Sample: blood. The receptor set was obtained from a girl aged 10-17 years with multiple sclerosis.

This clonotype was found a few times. The CDR3 reads CASSLGGLAGGAEQYF. The CDR3, as DNA: TGTGCCAGCAGCTTAGGGGGACTAGCGGGAGGGGCCGAGCAGTACTTC. This rearrangement joins TRBV7-2 to TRBJ2-7; 16 nucleotides line up with TRBD2. This CDR3 is 16 amino acids long. Germline CDR1 and CDR2: SGHTA and FQGNSA. With 1 base clipped from V and 6 bases from J, the junction kept 3 bases outside the gene matches.

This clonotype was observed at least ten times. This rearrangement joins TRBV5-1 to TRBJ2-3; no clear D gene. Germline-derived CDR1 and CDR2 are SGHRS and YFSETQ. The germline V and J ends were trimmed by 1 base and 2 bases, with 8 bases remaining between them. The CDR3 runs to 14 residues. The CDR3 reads CASSLMAPTDTQYF. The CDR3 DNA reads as TGCGCCAGCAGCTTGATGGCACCCACAGATACGCAGTATTTT.

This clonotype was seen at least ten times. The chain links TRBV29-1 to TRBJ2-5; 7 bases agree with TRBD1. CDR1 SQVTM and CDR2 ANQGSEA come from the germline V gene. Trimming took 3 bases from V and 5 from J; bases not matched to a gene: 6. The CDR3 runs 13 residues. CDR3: CSVDAGGGETQYF. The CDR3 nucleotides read TGCAGCGTTGATGCAGGGGGTGGGGAGACCCAGTACTTC.

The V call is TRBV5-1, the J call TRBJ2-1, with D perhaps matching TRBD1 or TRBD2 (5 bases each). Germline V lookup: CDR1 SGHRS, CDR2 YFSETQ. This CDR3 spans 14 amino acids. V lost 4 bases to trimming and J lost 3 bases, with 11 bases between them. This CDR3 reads CASSNRDGYNEQFF. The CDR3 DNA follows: TGCGCCAGCAGCAATAGGGACGGCTACAATGAGCAGTTCTTC.

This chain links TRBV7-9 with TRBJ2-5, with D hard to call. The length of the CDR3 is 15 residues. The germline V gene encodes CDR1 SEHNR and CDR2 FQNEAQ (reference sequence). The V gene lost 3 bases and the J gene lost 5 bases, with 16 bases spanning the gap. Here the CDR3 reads CASSFGEYGSETQYF. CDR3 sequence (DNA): TGTGCCAGCAGCTTTGGCGAGTACGGGTCGGAGACCCAGTACTTC.

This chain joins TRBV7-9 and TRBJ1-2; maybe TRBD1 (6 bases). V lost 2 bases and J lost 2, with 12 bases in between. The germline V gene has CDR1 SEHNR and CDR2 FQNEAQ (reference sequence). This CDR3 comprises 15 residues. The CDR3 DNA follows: TGTGCCAGCAGCTTAAGAGGACAGCGCAACTATGGCTACACCTTC. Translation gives CASSLRGQRNYGYTF.

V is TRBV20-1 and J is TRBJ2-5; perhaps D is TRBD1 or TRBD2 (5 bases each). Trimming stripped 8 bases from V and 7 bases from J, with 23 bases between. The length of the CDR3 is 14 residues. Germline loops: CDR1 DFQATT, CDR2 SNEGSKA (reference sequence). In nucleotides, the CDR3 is TGCAGTAGTCTCCGGGACCCCTCCGAAGGGACCCAGTACTTC. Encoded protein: CSSLRDPSEGTQYF.

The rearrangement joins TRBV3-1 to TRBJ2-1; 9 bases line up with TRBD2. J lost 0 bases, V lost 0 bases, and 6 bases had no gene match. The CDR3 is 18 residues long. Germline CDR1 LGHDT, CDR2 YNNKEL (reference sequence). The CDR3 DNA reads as TGTGCCAGCAGCCAAGATCGCCCTAGCGGGACCTCCTACAATGAGCAGTTCTTC. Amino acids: CASSQDRPSGTSYNEQFF.

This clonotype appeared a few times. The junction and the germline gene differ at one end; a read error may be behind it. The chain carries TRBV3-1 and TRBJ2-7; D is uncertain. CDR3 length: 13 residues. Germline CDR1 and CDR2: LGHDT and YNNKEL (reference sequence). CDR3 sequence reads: CASSEERRQEQYF. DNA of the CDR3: TGTGCCAGCAGCGAAGAGAGGCGGCAAGAGCAGTACTTC.

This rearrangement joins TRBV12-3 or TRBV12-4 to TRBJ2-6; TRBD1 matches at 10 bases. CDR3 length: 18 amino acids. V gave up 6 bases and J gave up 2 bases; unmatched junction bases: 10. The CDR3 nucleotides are TGTGCCAGCAGCCGTGGGACAGGGGCTTCAGCTGGGGCCAACGTCCTGACTTTC. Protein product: CASSRGTGASAGANVLTF.

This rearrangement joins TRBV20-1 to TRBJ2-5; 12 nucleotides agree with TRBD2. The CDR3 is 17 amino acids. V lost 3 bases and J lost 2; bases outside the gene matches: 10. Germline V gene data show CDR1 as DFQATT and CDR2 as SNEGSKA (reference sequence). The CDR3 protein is CSASRGLAGRVQETQYF. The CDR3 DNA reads TGCAGTGCTAGTAGGGGACTAGCGGGCAGGGTACAAGAGACCCAGTACTTC.

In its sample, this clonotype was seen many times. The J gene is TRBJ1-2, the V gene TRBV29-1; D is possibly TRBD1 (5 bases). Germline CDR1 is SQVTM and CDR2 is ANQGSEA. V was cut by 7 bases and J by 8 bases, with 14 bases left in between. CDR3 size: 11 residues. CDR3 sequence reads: CSASKRDGYTF. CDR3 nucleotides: TGCAGCGCCTCAAAGAGGGACGGCTACACCTTC.

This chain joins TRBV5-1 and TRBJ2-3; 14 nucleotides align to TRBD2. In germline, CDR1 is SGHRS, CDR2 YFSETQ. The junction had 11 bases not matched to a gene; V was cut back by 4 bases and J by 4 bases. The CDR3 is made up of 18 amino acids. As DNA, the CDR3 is TGCGCCAGCAGCCCGGGACTAGCGGGAGTTGTCGTCGCAGATACGCAGTATTTT. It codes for CASSPGLAGVVVADTQYF.

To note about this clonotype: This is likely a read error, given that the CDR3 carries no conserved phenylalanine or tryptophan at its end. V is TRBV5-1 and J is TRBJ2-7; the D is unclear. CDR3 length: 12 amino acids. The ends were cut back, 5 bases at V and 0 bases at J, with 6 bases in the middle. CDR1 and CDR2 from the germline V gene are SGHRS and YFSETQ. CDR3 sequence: CASSPPSYEQYC. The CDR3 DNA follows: TGCGCCAGCAGTCCCCCCTCCTACGAGCAGTACTGC.

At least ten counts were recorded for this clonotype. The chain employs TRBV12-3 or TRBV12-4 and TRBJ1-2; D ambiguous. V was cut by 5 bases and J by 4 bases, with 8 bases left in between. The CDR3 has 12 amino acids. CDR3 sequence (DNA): TGTGCCAGCAGTAAAAACAGCTATGGCTACACCTTC. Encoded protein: CASSKNSYGYTF.

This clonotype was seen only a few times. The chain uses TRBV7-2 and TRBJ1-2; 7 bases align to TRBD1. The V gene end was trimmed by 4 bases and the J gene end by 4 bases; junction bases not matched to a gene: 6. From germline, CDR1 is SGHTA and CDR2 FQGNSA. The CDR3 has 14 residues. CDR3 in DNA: TGTGCCAGCAGCTCACAGGGACAGTTCTATGGCTACACCTTC. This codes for CASSSQGQFYGYTF.

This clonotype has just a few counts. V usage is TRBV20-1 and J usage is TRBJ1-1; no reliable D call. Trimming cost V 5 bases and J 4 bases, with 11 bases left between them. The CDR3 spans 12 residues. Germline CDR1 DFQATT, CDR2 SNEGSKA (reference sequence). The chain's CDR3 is CSAETRGTEAFF. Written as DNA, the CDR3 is TGCAGTGCTGAGACTCGGGGCACTGAAGCTTTCTTT.

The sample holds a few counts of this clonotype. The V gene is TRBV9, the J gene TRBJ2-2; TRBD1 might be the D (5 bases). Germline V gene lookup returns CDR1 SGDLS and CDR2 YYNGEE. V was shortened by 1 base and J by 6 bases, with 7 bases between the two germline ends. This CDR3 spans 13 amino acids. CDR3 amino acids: CASSVTGPGELFF. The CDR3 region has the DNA TGTGCCAGCAGCGTAACAGGACCCGGGGAGCTGTTTTTT. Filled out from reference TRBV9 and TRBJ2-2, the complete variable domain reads DSGVTQTPKHLITATGQRVTLRCSPRSGDLSVYWYQQSLDQGLQFLIQYYNGEERAKGNILERFSAQQFPDLHSELNLSSLELGDSALYFCASSVTGPGELFFGEGSRLTVL.

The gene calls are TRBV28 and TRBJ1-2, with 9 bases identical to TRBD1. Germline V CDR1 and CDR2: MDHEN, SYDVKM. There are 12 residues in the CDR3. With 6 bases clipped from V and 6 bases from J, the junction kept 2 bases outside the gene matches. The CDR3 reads CASRGQGHGYTF. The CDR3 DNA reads TGTGCCAGCAGAGGACAGGGGCATGGCTACACCTTC.

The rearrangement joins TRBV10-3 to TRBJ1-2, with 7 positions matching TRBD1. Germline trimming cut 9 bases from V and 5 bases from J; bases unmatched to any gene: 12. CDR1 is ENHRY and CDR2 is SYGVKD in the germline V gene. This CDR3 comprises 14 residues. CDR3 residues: CAMALEGQFYGYTF. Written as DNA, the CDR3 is TGTGCCATGGCCCTGGAGGGACAGTTTTATGGCTACACCTTC.